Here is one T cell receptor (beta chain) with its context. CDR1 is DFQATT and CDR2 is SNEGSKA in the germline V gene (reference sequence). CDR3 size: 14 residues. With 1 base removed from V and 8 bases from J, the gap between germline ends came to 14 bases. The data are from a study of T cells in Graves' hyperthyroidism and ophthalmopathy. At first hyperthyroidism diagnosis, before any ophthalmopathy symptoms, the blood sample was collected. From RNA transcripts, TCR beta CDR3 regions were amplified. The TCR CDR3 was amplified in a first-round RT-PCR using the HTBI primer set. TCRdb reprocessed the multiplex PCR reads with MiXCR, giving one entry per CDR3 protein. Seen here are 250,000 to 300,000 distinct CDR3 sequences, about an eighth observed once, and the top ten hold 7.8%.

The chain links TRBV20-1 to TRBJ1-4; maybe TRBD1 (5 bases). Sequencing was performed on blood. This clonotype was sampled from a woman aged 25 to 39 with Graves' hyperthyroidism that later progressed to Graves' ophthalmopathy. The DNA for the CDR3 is TGCAGTGCTAGAGTCGGGGGTGGGAAAGAAAAACTGTTTTTT. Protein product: CSARVGGGKEKLFF.